This T cell receptor beta chain is from a study of OX40 agonist ivuxolimab in advanced cancers. Overall study results and limits: With doses of 0.1 to 3.0 mg/kg, CD4+ and CD8+ blood T cells had undergone clonal expansion by week 6.

Profiled with immunoSEQ multiplex PCR; TCRdb holds only in-frame clones, not every one. The table shows about 77,000 clones, with 81% occurring only once. Comments on this clone: Its matching antigen is unknown.

The V gene lost 8 bases and the J gene lost 4 bases, with 18 bases spanning the gap. The CDR3 extends over 14 amino acids. Germline V gives CDR1 MNHEY, CDR2 SVGAGI. Material: CD4+ or CD8+ T cells sorted from blood, obtained in a trial of the OX40 agonist ivuxolimab. V gene TRBV6-5 combines with J gene TRBJ2-7; D is possibly TRBD1 or TRBD2 (7 bases each). This receptor was obtained from an adult with an advanced solid tumor such as melanoma, head and neck, liver or kidney cancer. DNA of the CDR3: TGTGCCAGCCAGGAGCGGGACAGTCCATACGAGCAGTACTTC. Protein sequence: CASQERDSPYEQYF.